This entry features one T cell receptor (beta chain) sequence. The timepoints at which blood was sampled were baseline, cycle 4 day 1, and cycle 7 day 1. TCRdb's table, derived via immunoSEQ multiplex PCR, lists solely in-frame clones and lacks some. The data hold more than 70,000 clones, with about 85% observed a single time. These data come from a study of OX40 agonist ivuxolimab in advanced cancers. Study information: Patients assigned to dose escalation were diagnosed with hepatocellular carcinoma, melanoma, renal cell or head and neck cancer. Aged roughly 23 to 79 with a mean of about 63 years, they were 82.7% male. Prior therapy, whether anti-PD-1, anti-PD-L1 or anti-CTLA-4, was allowed, and about 40% had some.

V lost 4 bases and J lost 7; bases outside the gene matches: 7. The CDR3 extends over 13 amino acids. CDR1 is SGDLS, CDR2 YYNGEE, per germline. Source: CD4+ or CD8+ T cells sorted from blood, taken in a trial of the OX40 agonist ivuxolimab. The V call is TRBV9, the J call TRBJ1-1, with 7 bases that match TRBD1. This receptor was taken from an adult with an advanced solid tumor such as melanoma, head and neck, liver or kidney cancer. As DNA, the CDR3 is TGTGCCAGCAGCAGGGGGCATGAAGGTGAAGCTTTCTTT. Translation gives CASSRGHEGEAFF.